The present TCR beta chain was sequenced within a study of blood T cells in healthy people across ages. Points from the study as a whole: Unsorted PBMC material precluded a definitive naive versus antigen-experienced comparison.

As regards this clonotype: Its antigen is as yet unknown.

A second PCR, run for roughly 6 to 11 cycles, used a sample-barcoded 5' primer plus a J-beta primer mix. Every sample gave at least 2.5 million paired-end reads containing CDR3. TCRdb analysed the 5' RACE reads with MiXCR anew, one entry per CDR3 protein. The sample consists of 850,000 to 1,300,000 distinct CDR3 sequences, around 45% of them appearing once. For every donor, a draw yielded 8.5 to 10 milliliters of peripheral blood. The sequence was collected from a woman in her sixties or seventies in good health. Source material: blood.

The CDR3 loop is CASSQDRRSIASTDTQYF. DNA of the CDR3: TGCGCCAGCAGCCAAGATAGGAGGAGCATAGCTAGCACAGATACGCAGTATTTT. This sequence joins TRBV4-3 and TRBJ2-3; D perhaps matches TRBD2 (5 bases). CDR3 length: 18 amino acids. CDR1 and CDR2 (germline): LGHNA, YSLEER. The germline V and J ends were trimmed by 0 bases and 0 bases, with 16 bases remaining between them.